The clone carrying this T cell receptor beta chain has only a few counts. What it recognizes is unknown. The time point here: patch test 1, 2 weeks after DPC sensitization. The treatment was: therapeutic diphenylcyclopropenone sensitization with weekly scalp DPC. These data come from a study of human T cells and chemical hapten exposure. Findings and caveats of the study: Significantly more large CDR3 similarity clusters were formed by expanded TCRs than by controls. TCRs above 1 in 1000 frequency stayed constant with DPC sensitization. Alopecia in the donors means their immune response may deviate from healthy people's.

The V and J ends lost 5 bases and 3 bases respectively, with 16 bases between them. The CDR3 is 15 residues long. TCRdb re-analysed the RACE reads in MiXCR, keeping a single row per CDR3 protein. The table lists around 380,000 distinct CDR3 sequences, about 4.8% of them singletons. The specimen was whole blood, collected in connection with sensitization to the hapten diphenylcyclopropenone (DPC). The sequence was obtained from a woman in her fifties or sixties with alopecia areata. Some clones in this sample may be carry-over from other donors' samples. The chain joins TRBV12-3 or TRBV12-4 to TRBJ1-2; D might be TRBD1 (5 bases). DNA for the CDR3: TGTGCCAGCAGTCCCTTAGAGGGGTCTTACTATGGCTACACCTTC. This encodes CASSPLEGSYYGYTF.